Each of the 18 T cell receptor beta chains below was sequenced from the same sample in a study of cytomegalovirus exposure and HLA in healthy donors. 13 Jbeta primers and 60 Vbeta primers were used for the PCR. Sequenced by immunoSEQ multiplex PCR; TCRdb stores in-frame clones only, minus some. Reported are some 72,000 clones; the ten largest clones contain about 4.6%. The sequenced sample consisted of PBMCs. These receptor sequences come from a man aged 25-45 years in good health and CMV-seronegative.

The chain couples TRBV5-1 to TRBJ1-3; possibly TRBD1 for D (5 bases). Germline CDR1 and CDR2: SGHRS and YFSETQ. V gave up 6 bases and J gave up 2 bases, with 9 bases separating them. The CDR3 runs 13 residues. CDR3 nucleotide sequence: TGCGCCAGCATGACAGAACCTGGAAACACCATATATTTT. Its protein product is CASMTEPGNTIYF.

This chain uses TRBV20-1 with TRBJ2-7; TRBD1 is a possible D gene (5 bases). From germline, CDR1 is DFQATT and CDR2 SNEGSKA (reference sequence). The CDR3 loop spans 11 amino acids. The ends were cut back, 6 bases at V and 4 bases at J, with 10 bases in the middle. In DNA, the CDR3 is TGCAGTGCCCCAGGGCTTTACGAGCAGTACTTC. Translated: CSAPGLYEQYF.

For this clone: Other DNA sequences in this sample translate to the same CDR3. This chain joins TRBV6-1 and TRBJ2-7; perhaps TRBD2 as D (5 bases). V lost 1 base, J lost 1 base, and 5 bases lay in between. The CDR3 runs to 13 residues. CDR1 is MNHNS and CDR2 is SASEGT in the germline V gene. DNA for the CDR3: TGTGCCAGCAGTGAAGGACTATCCTACGAGCAGTACTTC. Translating gives CASSEGLSYEQYF.

J is TRBJ2-7 and V is TRBV7-6; 9 bases are shared with TRBD2. Germline V gene sequence: CDR1 SGHVS, CDR2 FNYEAQ. V shed 5 bases and J 7 bases; nucleotides not matched to a gene: 6. This CDR3 spans 13 amino acids. DNA for the CDR3: TGTGCCAGCAGCCCGGGACTAGCCGGGGAGCAGTACTTC. Encoded protein: CASSPGLAGEQYF.

This chain links TRBV18 with TRBJ1-2; 10 nucleotides line up with TRBD1. CDR1 and CDR2 from the germline V gene are KGHSH and LQKENI. The CDR3 extends over 16 amino acids. Trimming took 2 bases from V and 6 from J; bases not matched to a gene: 9. CDR3 amino acids: CASSPKSRQGANGYTF. In nucleotides, the CDR3 is TGTGCCAGCTCACCAAAATCCCGACAGGGGGCTAATGGCTACACCTTC. The complete variable domain, with remaining parts taken from reference TRBV18 and TRBJ1-2, reads NAGVMQNPRHLVRRRGQEARLRCSPMKGHSHVYWYRQLPEEGLKFMVYLQKENIIDESGMPKERFSAEFPKEGPSILRIQQVVRGDSAAYFCASSPKSRQGANGYTFGSGTRLTVV.

CDR3 in amino acids: CASSLFFGRVGGYTF. The CDR3 nucleotides are TGTGCCAGCAGTTTGTTCTTCGGGAGGGTAGGCGGCTACACCTTC. This rearrangement joins TRBV6-5 to TRBJ1-2; unclear D gene. The CDR3 runs 15 residues. CDR1 is MNHEY, CDR2 SVGAGI, per germline. V lost 4 bases, J lost 8 bases, and 20 bases lay in between.

The chain uses TRBV5-1 and TRBJ1-1, with TRBD1 as a possible D gene (5 bases). V shed 3 bases and J shed 0 bases, with 18 bases lying between them. Germline V lookup: CDR1 SGHRS, CDR2 YFSETQ. This CDR3 is built from 17 residues. The CDR3 nucleotides read TGCGCCAGCAGCTCCCCGATTTCGACGGACATGAACACTGAAGCTTTCTTT. This gives the protein CASSSPISTDMNTEAFF.

On this clone: Other DNA sequences in the same sample also yield this CDR3. The CDR3 region is CASSPRDRGYEQYF. For the CDR3, the DNA is TGTGCCAGCAGCCCCAGGGACAGGGGCTACGAGCAGTACTTC. This rearrangement joins TRBV7-3 to TRBJ2-7; TRBD1 aligns across 10 bases. This CDR3 is built from 14 residues. Looked up from germline, CDR1 is SGHTA and CDR2 is FQGTGA. With 5 bases clipped from V and 3 bases from J, the junction kept 4 bases outside the gene matches.

V is TRBV5-1 and J is TRBJ2-3; D uncertain. Trimming removed 2 bases from V and 0 bases from J, with 10 bases in between. The CDR3 contains 15 residues. Germline values: CDR1 SGHRS, CDR2 YFSETQ. Written as DNA, the CDR3 is TGCGCCAGCAGCTTAGGTGGGCCTAGCACAGATACGCAGTATTTT. Translated, it gives CASSLGGPSTDTQYF.

This sequence joins TRBV7-2 and TRBJ1-5; 7 bases map to TRBD1. CDR1 SGHTA and CDR2 FQGNSA come from the germline V gene. V shed 5 bases and J 0 bases; nucleotides not matched to a gene: 4. The CDR3 is 15 amino acids. As DNA, the CDR3 is TGTGCCAGCAGCAAGACAGGGAATAGCAATCAGCCCCAGCATTTT. This codes for CASSKTGNSNQPQHF.

The chain is built from TRBV2 and TRBJ1-1; possible D gene TRBD1, 5 bases. With 7 bases removed from V and 0 bases from J, the gap between germline ends came to 15 bases. CDR1 and CDR2 from the germline V gene are SNHLY and FYNNEI. The CDR3 runs 15 residues. CDR3 sequence reads: CASIRAGKMNTEAFF. In DNA form, the CDR3 reads TGTGCCAGCATTAGGGCAGGGAAAATGAACACTGAAGCTTTCTTT.

The chain recombines TRBV9 with TRBJ1-5; 7 bases are shared with TRBD1. After removal of 3 bases from V and 7 bases from J, the junction contained 13 bases not matched to a gene. The CDR3 runs to 16 residues. Per the germline V gene, CDR1 is SGDLS and CDR2 is YYNGEE. The CDR3 sequence: CASSAQAGGFRQPQHF. The CDR3 DNA reads as TGTGCCAGCAGCGCCCAGGCAGGGGGGTTTCGCCAGCCCCAGCATTTT.

V and J are TRBV27 and TRBJ1-1; 9 bases fit TRBD1. The CDR3 extends over 16 amino acids. Per germline, CDR1 MNHEY and CDR2 SMNVEV (reference sequence). The ends lost 5 bases at V and 0 bases at J; junction bases unmatched: 7. The chain's CDR3 is CASSPRTGAMNTEAFF. In DNA form, the CDR3 reads TGTGCCAGCAGTCCCCGGACAGGGGCAATGAACACTGAAGCTTTCTTT.

V gene TRBV30 combines with J gene TRBJ2-3, with a tentative D call TRBD1 (5 bases). The CDR3 runs to 13 residues. The V gene lost 7 bases and the J gene lost 0 bases, with 11 bases spanning the gap. CDR1 is GTSNPN and CDR2 is SVGIG in the germline V gene (reference sequence). CDR3 sequence reads: CASYRPSTDTQYF. The CDR3 coding sequence is TGTGCCTCCTACAGGCCTAGCACAGATACGCAGTATTTT. The full variable domain, in which reference TRBV30 and TRBJ2-3 provide the parts outside the CDR3, is SQTIHQWPATLVQPVGSPLSLECTVEGTSNPNLYWYRQAAGRGLQLLFYSVGIGQISSEVPQNLSASRPQDRQFILSSKKLLLSDSGFYLCASYRPSTDTQYFGPGTRLTVL.

The chain links TRBV5-1 to TRBJ2-7; 8 nucleotides line up with TRBD1. This CDR3 has 14 residues. Germline CDR1 SGHRS, CDR2 YFSETQ. The V segment lost 1 base and the J segment 5 bases; nucleotides outside the gene matches: 5. CDR3 in amino acids: CASSLQGQVDEQYF. CDR3 DNA: TGCGCCAGCAGCTTGCAGGGACAGGTCGACGAGCAGTACTTC. The full variable domain, completed using reference TRBV5-1 and TRBJ2-7, is KAGVTQTPRYLIKTRGQQVTLSCSPISGHRSVSWYQQTPGQGLQFLFEYFSETQRNKGNFPGRFSGRQFSNSRSEMNVSTLELGDSALYLCASSLQGQVDEQYFGPGTRLTVT.

The chain couples TRBV28 to TRBJ1-2, with a possible D match to TRBD1 (5 bases). The V and J ends lost 4 bases and 4 bases respectively, with 16 bases between them. The CDR3 spans 15 residues. CDR1 and CDR2 (germline): MDHEN, SYDVKM. The CDR3 reads CASSSESDRRYGYTF. DNA for the CDR3: TGTGCCAGCAGTTCAGAATCTGACAGACGCTATGGCTACACCTTC.

CDR3 nucleotide sequence: TGTGCCAGCAGAACACAGGCCCTCTGGTACTTC. Residues: CASRTQALWYF. The V and J genes are TRBV6-5 and TRBJ2-7, with D perhaps matching TRBD1 (5 bases). The CDR3 contains 11 residues. Germline V lookup: CDR1 MNHEY, CDR2 SVGAGI. Trimming took off 6 bases at V and 12 bases at J, with 15 bases between the two ends.

The chain has TRBV7-2 and TRBJ1-4; 10 bases match TRBD1. Germline trimming cut 6 bases from V and 4 bases from J; bases unmatched to any gene: 2. Germline loops: CDR1 SGHTA, CDR2 FQGNSA. The CDR3 has 14 residues. The CDR3 coding sequence is TGTGCCAGCAGACGGGACAGGGGTAATGAAAAACTGTTTTTT. Its protein is CASRRDRGNEKLFF.